This T cell receptor (beta chain) stems from a study of control samples from healthy donors and cancer patients. Produced via immunoSEQ multiplex PCR; TCRdb's table is partial and in-frame only. The repertoire holds roughly 140,000 clones, with approximately 88% as singletons. Sequenced sample: blood. The receptor was derived from a man between 25 and 39 years old in good health.

Here the CDR3 DNA reads TGTGCCACCAGTCCGGGGGACAGGGGGAACACCGGGGAGCTGTTTTTT. This sequence encodes CATSPGDRGNTGELFF. The V and J genes are TRBV24-1 and TRBJ2-2; 10 bases are shared with TRBD1. CDR1 is KGHDR and CDR2 is SFDVKD in the germline V gene. Trimming removed 6 bases from V and 1 base from J; junction bases left unmatched: 4. CDR3 size: 16 residues.